Following are 30 T cell receptor beta chains from one sample sequenced in a study of blood T cell repertoires in COVID-19. Method: immunoSEQ multiplex PCR; TCRdb's copy keeps in-frame clones and lacks some. The sample yields more than 200,000 clones, over 75% seen once. Specimen: PBMCs or T cells enriched from blood (not recorded which). The receptor source for this set is a woman aged 40 to 49 with acute COVID-19.

This chain's CDR3 is CASSLAGDQPQHF. CDR3 bases: TGTGCCAGCAGCTTGGCCGGGGATCAGCCCCAGCATTTT. This sequence joins TRBV5-6 and TRBJ1-5; D gene uncertain. V lost 0 bases and J lost 5, with 6 bases in between. In germline, CDR1 is SGHDT, CDR2 YYEEEE. The CDR3 runs 13 residues.

V is TRBV28 and J is TRBJ1-5, with 8 bases identical to TRBD1. CDR3 length equals 12 residues. Germline CDR1 is MDHEN and CDR2 is SYDVKM. J was trimmed by 4 bases and V by 10 bases; bases with no gene match: 3. The CDR3 nucleotides are TGTGCCACTTGGACAGGGAATCAGCCCCAGCATTTT. It encodes CATWTGNQPQHF.

The chain links TRBV29-1 to TRBJ1-1; D gene ambiguous. V was shortened by 1 base and J by 4 bases, with 10 bases between the two germline ends. This CDR3 spans 13 amino acids. CDR1 is SQVTM, CDR2 ANQGSEA, per germline. The CDR3 bases are TGCAGCGTTGAAGGACGGGCGGGCACTGAAGCTTTCTTT. Translated: CSVEGRAGTEAFF.

The rearrangement uses TRBV7-2 and TRBJ1-5, with D uncertain. V lost 5 bases to trimming and J lost 6 bases, with 11 bases between them. CDR1 and CDR2 (germline): SGHTA, FQGNSA. This CDR3 contains 13 residues. DNA of the CDR3: TGTGCCAGCAGCCCTCAGATCACTCAGCCCCAGCATTTT. This translates into CASSPQITQPQHF.

The chain links TRBV30 to TRBJ2-7, with D maybe TRBD1 (5 bases). CDR1 GTSNPN and CDR2 SVGIG come from the germline V gene (reference sequence). This CDR3 comprises 15 residues. V was shortened by 7 bases and J by 0 bases, with 19 bases between the two germline ends. The CDR3: CASNWGQGGSYEQYF. For the CDR3, the DNA is TGTGCCTCGAACTGGGGTCAGGGTGGCTCCTACGAGCAGTACTTC.

The chain has TRBV5-5 and TRBJ1-2; TRBD1 agrees at 7 bases. With 5 bases clipped from V and 8 bases from J, the junction kept 15 bases outside the gene matches. In germline, CDR1 is SGHKS, CDR2 YYEKEE (reference sequence). CDR3 length equals 15 residues. CDR3 coding DNA: TGTGCCAGCAGTCGGGCCCAGACAGGGTTCTACGGCTACACCTTC. Amino acids: CASSRAQTGFYGYTF.

The gene calls are TRBV6-2 or TRBV6-3 and TRBJ2-5, with 7 positions matching TRBD2. Germline V CDR1 and CDR2: MNHEY, SVGEGT. V shed 2 bases and J 2 bases; nucleotides not matched to a gene: 14. The CDR3 sequence is 18 residues long. The CDR3 reads CASSYPTIGQGGQETQYF. The CDR3 region has the DNA TGTGCCAGCAGTTACCCGACTATTGGGCAGGGAGGGCAAGAGACCCAGTACTTC.

The CDR3 region is CASSLGAPQAYEQYF. For the CDR3, the DNA is TGCGCCAGCAGCTTGGGGGCCCCGCAAGCCTACGAGCAGTACTTC. This rearrangement joins TRBV5-1 to TRBJ2-7, with D hard to call. Germline assignment: CDR1 SGHRS and CDR2 YFSETQ. The CDR3 covers 15 residues. V was cut by 0 bases and J by 2 bases, with 12 bases left in between.

V usage is TRBV7-6 and J usage is TRBJ2-7; maybe TRBD1 (6 bases). Per germline, CDR1 SGHVS and CDR2 FNYEAQ. The CDR3 is made up of 15 amino acids. Trimming left V 2 bases short and J 0 bases short, with 11 bases between. This CDR3 reads CASSLRTAFSYEQYF. CDR3 nucleotide sequence: TGTGCCAGCAGCTTACGGACAGCCTTCTCCTACGAGCAGTACTTC.

This clone was detected only once. This chain joins TRBV9 and TRBJ2-2, with a weak D call TRBD2 (6 bases). Germline V CDR1 and CDR2: SGDLS, YYNGEE. V was pared by 3 bases and J by 5 bases, with 20 bases between. CDR3 length: 17 amino acids. The CDR3 loop is CASSAREERFDTGELFF. In DNA, the CDR3 is TGTGCCAGCAGCGCGAGGGAGGAGCGTTTCGATACCGGGGAGCTGTTTTTT.

The gene calls are TRBV5-1 and TRBJ2-2; the D gene is possibly TRBD1 (7 bases). The CDR3 covers 19 residues. CDR1 is SGHRS, CDR2 YFSETQ, per germline. The V gene lost 3 bases and the J gene lost 0 bases, with 21 bases spanning the gap. The CDR3 is CASSWEDRSLYANTGELFF. For the CDR3, the DNA is TGCGCCAGCAGCTGGGAGGACAGGTCGCTCTACGCGAACACCGGGGAGCTGTTTTTT.

This clone was picked up one time. The genes are TRBV5-4 and TRBJ1-1; 8 bases are a match to TRBD1. Germline loops: CDR1 SGHNT, CDR2 YYREEE (reference sequence). Trimming removed 6 bases from V and 0 bases from J; junction bases left unmatched: 4. The CDR3 is 14 amino acids. CDR3 bases: TGTGCCAGCAACCCAGGGGGCTTGAACACTGAAGCTTTCTTT. It translates to CASNPGGLNTEAFF.

The rearrangement uses TRBV21-1 and TRBJ2-5; the table assigns TRBD2, which was not confirmed against the DNA. TRBV21-1 is a listed pseudogene. The CDR3 runs 15 residues. CDR3 nucleotide sequence: TGTGCCAGCAGCAAAACGGGCGGGAGGAAAGAGACCCAGTACTTC. Its protein product is CASSKTGGRKETQYF.

CDR3 in amino acids: CASSLSDRDLTDTQYF. CDR3 in DNA: TGTGCCAGCAGTTTATCGGACAGGGATTTAACAGATACGCAGTATTTT. The rearrangement uses TRBV27 and TRBJ2-3; 8 positions agree with TRBD1. This CDR3 contains 16 residues. V dropped 0 bases and J dropped 3; count of bases not matched to a gene: 5. CDR1 and CDR2 from the germline V gene are MNHEY and SMNVEV (reference sequence).

The chain is built from TRBV9 and TRBJ2-3, with TRBD2 matching over 7 bases. The CDR3 loop spans 14 amino acids. Per germline, CDR1 SGDLS and CDR2 YYNGEE. The J segment lost 6 bases and the V segment lost 5 bases, leaving 9 bases of the junction unmatched. The CDR3 loop is CASSRQRGSDTQYF. Written as DNA, the CDR3 is TGTGCCAGCAGTCGGCAGCGGGGTTCGGATACGCAGTATTTT.

A note on this clone: Possible read error: a much larger clone is one base away. The genes are TRBV7-6 and TRBJ2-1; the match to TRBD1 covers 7 bases. Losses at the gene ends were 2 bases for V and 3 bases for J; bases not matched to a gene: 13. CDR3 length: 18 amino acids. In germline, CDR1 is SGHVS, CDR2 FNYEAQ. The CDR3 reads CASSLQAGNRGLYNEQFF. The CDR3 bases are TGTGCCAGCAGCTTACAAGCTGGTAACAGGGGCCTCTACAATGAGCAGTTCTTC.

The chain recombines TRBV6-2 or TRBV6-3 with TRBJ2-1, with TRBD2 matching 8 bases. Germline CDR1 reads MNHEY; CDR2 reads SVGEGT. This CDR3 is 15 amino acids long. The trim removed 2 bases at V and 8 bases at J, leaving 8 bases unmatched. The CDR3 here is CASSYNAGGPDEQFF. Written as DNA, the CDR3 is TGTGCCAGCAGTTACAATGCGGGAGGCCCCGATGAGCAGTTCTTC.

The chain is built from TRBV5-1 and TRBJ2-1; possibly TRBD2 for D (5 bases). Trimming took off 0 bases at V and 6 bases at J, with 7 bases between the two ends. The CDR3 is made up of 13 amino acids. Germline CDR1 SGHRS, CDR2 YFSETQ. The CDR3 region has the DNA TGCGCCAGCAGCTTGGTAGGGAGCAATGAGCAGTTCTTC. It is translated as CASSLVGSNEQFF. The complete variable domain, with remaining parts taken from reference TRBV5-1 and TRBJ2-1, reads KAGVTQTPRYLIKTRGQQVTLSCSPISGHRSVSWYQQTPGQGLQFLFEYFSETQRNKGNFPGRFSGRQFSNSRSEMNVSTLELGDSALYLCASSLVGSNEQFFGPGTRLTVL.

This chain joins TRBV11-3 and TRBJ1-3; D not resolved. Germline V CDR1 and CDR2: SGHNT, YENEEA. Trimming stripped 1 base from V and 2 bases from J, with 6 bases between. The CDR3 loop spans 14 amino acids. The CDR3 DNA reads as TGTGCCAGCAGCTTAGGAGGTGCTGGAAACACCATATATTTT. Protein: CASSLGGAGNTIYF.

The rearrangement links TRBV7-3 to TRBJ2-3, with TRBD2 identical over 8 bases. The CDR3 is 14 residues long. Trimming took 5 bases from V and 5 from J; bases not matched to a gene: 6. Germline loops: CDR1 SGHTA, CDR2 FQGTGA. The CDR3, as DNA: TGTGCCAGCAGCGCCAAAGCGGGGGTAGATACGCAGTATTTT. Encoded protein: CASSAKAGVDTQYF.

The chain joins TRBV30 to TRBJ1-1; D is possibly TRBD1 (5 bases). The CDR3 totals 11 residues. V was pared by 8 bases and J by 6 bases, with 13 bases between. The V gene's germline CDR1 is GTSNPN and CDR2 SVGIG (reference sequence). The CDR3 DNA follows: TGTGCCAGCTTACAGGCATCTGAAGCTTTCTTT. This translates into CASLQASEAFF.

The CDR3: CASSPQPSSYNEQFF. The CDR3 coding sequence is TGTGCCAGCAGCCCCCAGCCTAGCTCCTACAATGAGCAGTTCTTC. The J gene is TRBJ2-1, the V gene TRBV9, with D hard to call. This CDR3 contains 15 residues. V was pared by 4 bases and J by 0 bases, with 11 bases between. CDR1 is SGDLS and CDR2 is YYNGEE in the germline V gene.

The chain combines TRBV2 with TRBJ2-7; 12 bases agree with TRBD2. This CDR3 has 17 amino acids. Unmatched junction bases numbered 5, after V lost 2 bases and J lost 0 bases. CDR1 SNHLY and CDR2 FYNNEI come from the germline V gene. The CDR3 sequence: CASSETTSGRSSYEQYF. The CDR3 DNA follows: TGTGCCAGCAGTGAAACGACTAGCGGGAGAAGCTCCTACGAGCAGTACTTC.

In this sample, this clone turned up a few times. This sequence joins TRBV18 and TRBJ1-2; 11 bases are a match to TRBD1. V lost 3 bases to trimming and J lost 0 bases; unmatched junction nucleotides: 6. In germline, CDR1 is KGHSH, CDR2 LQKENI. The length of the CDR3 is 17 residues. Here the CDR3 reads CASSPPGQGVTNYGYTF. Written as DNA, the CDR3 is TGTGCCAGCTCACCCCCGGGACAGGGGGTGACTAACTATGGCTACACCTTC.

The chain employs TRBV28 and TRBJ2-2, with 13 bases fitting TRBD2. The trim removed 8 bases at V and 2 bases at J, leaving 2 bases unmatched. Germline CDR1 and CDR2: MDHEN and SYDVKM. The CDR3 runs to 15 residues. The CDR3 DNA sequence: TGTGCCAGCGGACTAGCGGGGGATAACACCGGGGAGCTGTTTTTT. This codes for CASGLAGDNTGELFF.

To note about this clone: Other DNA variants within this sample encode the same CDR3. The chain links TRBV2 to TRBJ1-1; TRBD1 is a possible D gene (5 bases). The germline V gene has CDR1 SNHLY and CDR2 FYNNEI. The CDR3 runs 12 residues. The V and J ends lost 2 bases and 5 bases respectively, with 6 bases between them. CDR3 in DNA: TGTGCCAGCAGTGAACAGGGTACTGAAGCTTTCTTT. This sequence encodes CASSEQGTEAFF.

The rearrangement links TRBV19 to TRBJ1-5, with 10 bases fitting TRBD1. CDR1 is LNHDA, CDR2 SQIVND, per germline (reference sequence). The CDR3 extends over 13 amino acids. V was pared by 7 bases and J by 4 bases, with 1 base of the junction left unmatched. The CDR3 loop reads CASKDRGNQPQHF. CDR3 sequence (DNA): TGTGCCAGTAAGGACAGGGGGAATCAGCCCCAGCATTTT.

The chain employs TRBV30 and TRBJ1-2; 8 bases line up with TRBD1. The CDR3 loop spans 16 amino acids. Germline V CDR1 and CDR2: GTSNPN, SVGIG (reference sequence). V lost 1 base, J lost 4 bases, and 11 bases stayed unmatched. The CDR3: CAWSAPGQGLAYGYTF. In nucleotides, the CDR3 is TGTGCCTGGAGTGCCCCAGGACAGGGTTTAGCCTATGGCTACACCTTC.

The gene calls are TRBV14 and TRBJ2-3, with 9 bases fitting TRBD2. Germline V gene sequence: CDR1 SGHDN, CDR2 FVKESK. The trim removed 0 bases at V and 1 base at J, leaving 5 bases unmatched. This CDR3 has 17 residues. CDR3: CASSQDIAGAGTDTQYF. The CDR3 nucleotides read TGTGCCAGCAGCCAAGACATAGCGGGAGCTGGCACAGATACGCAGTATTTT.

V is TRBV5-5 and J is TRBJ1-1, with unresolved D. Looked up from germline, CDR1 is SGHKS and CDR2 is YYEKEE (reference sequence). The CDR3 covers 16 residues. V gave up 4 bases and J gave up 1 base, with 17 bases separating them. Here the CDR3 DNA reads TGTGCCAGCAGCCAACTCGGGGAATCTCGGAACACTGAAGCTTTCTTT. This gives the protein CASSQLGESRNTEAFF.